This TCR beta chain was sequenced in a study of high-grade serous ovarian cancer treatment subgroups. The wider study: Mean per sample: around 14,000 reads, 6,000 to 8,000 unique TCR beta rearrangements. Study conclusions and caveats: Clonal relatedness tracked neoantigen level, and by trend copy number and mutation load. Bulk tumor TCR sequencing gave no spatial information.

Germline values: CDR1 MDHEN, CDR2 SYDVKM. The CDR3 is made up of 15 amino acids. V was trimmed by 5 bases and J by 4 bases, leaving 17 bases between them. Concerning this clone: Its antigen is undetermined.

Tumor samples were taken before definitive surgery or chemotherapy. The data were produced by immunoSEQ multiplex PCR, yet TCRdb's version contains in-frame clones alone and is incomplete. The table shows 950 to 1,500 clones, with over 60% occurring only once. The sequenced sample was tumor tissue. The chain joins TRBV28 to TRBJ2-5, with a weak D call TRBD2 (5 bases). The TCR sequence derives from a human donor with high-grade serous ovarian cancer. The CDR3 DNA is TGTGCCAGCAGTATCCCGGGATTACCGGGAGAGACCCAGTACTTC. It encodes CASSIPGLPGETQYF.